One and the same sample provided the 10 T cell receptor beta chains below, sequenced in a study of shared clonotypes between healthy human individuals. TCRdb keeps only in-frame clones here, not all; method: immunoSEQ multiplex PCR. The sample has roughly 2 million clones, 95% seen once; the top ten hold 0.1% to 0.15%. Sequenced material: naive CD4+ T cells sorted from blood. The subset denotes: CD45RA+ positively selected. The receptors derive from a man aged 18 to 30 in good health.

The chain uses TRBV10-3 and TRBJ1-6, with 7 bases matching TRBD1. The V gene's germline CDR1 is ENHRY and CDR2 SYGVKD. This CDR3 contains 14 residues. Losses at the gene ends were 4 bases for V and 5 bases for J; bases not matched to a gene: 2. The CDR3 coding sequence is TGTGCCATCAGTGTTGACAGGGATAATTCACCCCTCCACTTT. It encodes CAISVDRDNSPLHF.

This CDR3 is CASSLRGTGELFF. Written as DNA, the CDR3 is TGTGCCAGCAGTTTGAGGGGGACCGGGGAGCTGTTTTTT. The V and J genes are TRBV6-5 and TRBJ2-2; D might be TRBD1 (6 bases). The CDR3 contains 13 residues. Trimming stripped 4 bases from V and 5 bases from J, with 8 bases between. CDR1 is MNHEY, CDR2 SVGAGI, per germline.

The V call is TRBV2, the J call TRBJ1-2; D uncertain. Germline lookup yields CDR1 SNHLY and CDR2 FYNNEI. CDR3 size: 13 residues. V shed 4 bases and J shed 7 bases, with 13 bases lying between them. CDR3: CASSGATVGGYTF. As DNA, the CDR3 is TGTGCCAGCAGTGGGGCGACGGTCGGTGGCTACACCTTC.

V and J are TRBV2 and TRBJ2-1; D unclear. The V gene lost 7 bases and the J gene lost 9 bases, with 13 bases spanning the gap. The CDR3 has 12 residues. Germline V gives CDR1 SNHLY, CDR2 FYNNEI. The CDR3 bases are TGTGCCAGCACCACTGGGGAAGGTGAGCAGTTCTTC. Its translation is CASTTGEGEQFF.

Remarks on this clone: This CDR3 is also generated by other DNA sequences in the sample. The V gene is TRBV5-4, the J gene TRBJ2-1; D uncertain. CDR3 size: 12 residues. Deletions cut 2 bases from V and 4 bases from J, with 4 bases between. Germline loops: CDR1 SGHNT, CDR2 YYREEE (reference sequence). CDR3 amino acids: CASSFRYNEQFF. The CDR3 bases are TGTGCCAGCAGCTTTAGGTACAATGAGCAGTTCTTC.

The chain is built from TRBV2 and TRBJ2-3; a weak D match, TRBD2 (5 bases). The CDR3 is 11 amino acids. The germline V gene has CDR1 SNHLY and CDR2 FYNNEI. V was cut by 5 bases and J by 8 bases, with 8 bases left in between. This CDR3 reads CASSPGSTQYF. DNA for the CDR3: TGTGCCAGCAGTCCGGGGAGTACGCAGTATTTT.

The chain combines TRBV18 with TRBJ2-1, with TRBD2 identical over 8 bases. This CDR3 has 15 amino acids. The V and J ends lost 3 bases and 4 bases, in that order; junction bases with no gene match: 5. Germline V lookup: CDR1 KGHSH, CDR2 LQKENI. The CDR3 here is CASSPSSGLYNEQFF. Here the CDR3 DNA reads TGTGCCAGCTCACCTTCTAGCGGGCTTTACAATGAGCAGTTCTTC.

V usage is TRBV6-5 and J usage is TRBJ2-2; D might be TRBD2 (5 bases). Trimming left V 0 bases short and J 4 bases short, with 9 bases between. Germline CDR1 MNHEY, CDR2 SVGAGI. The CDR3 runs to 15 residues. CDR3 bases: TGTGCCAGCAGTTACTCTACGGGGTCCACCGGGGAGCTGTTTTTT. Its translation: CASSYSTGSTGELFF.

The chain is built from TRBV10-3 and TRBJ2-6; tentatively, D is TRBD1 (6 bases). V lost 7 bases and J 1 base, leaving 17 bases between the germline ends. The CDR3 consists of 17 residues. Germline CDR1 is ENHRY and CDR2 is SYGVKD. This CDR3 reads CAITSDSSRSGANVLTF. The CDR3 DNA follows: TGTGCCATCACTTCGGACAGTTCTCGATCTGGGGCCAACGTCCTGACTTTC.

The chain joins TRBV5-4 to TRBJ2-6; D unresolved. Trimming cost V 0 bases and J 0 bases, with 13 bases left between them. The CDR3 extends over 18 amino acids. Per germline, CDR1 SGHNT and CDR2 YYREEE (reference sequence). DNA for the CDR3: TGTGCCAGCAGCTTGGAGGGAAGGACGTTCTCTGGGGCCAACGTCCTGACTTTC. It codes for CASSLEGRTFSGANVLTF.